The clone carrying this TCR beta chain was observed many times. The antigen is unknown. The sample is drawn from a study of T cells in Graves' hyperthyroidism and ophthalmopathy. Study-wide results and limits: Within blood appeared most thyroid clonotypes that had expanded above 0.001.

RNA transcripts gave rise to amplified TCR beta CDR3 regions. The TCR CDR3 was amplified in a first-round RT-PCR using the HTBI primer set. TCRdb reprocessed the multiplex PCR reads with MiXCR, giving one entry per CDR3 protein. The sample lists about 530,000 distinct CDR3 sequences; approximately 17% were seen once. At least 3 on the Clinical Activity Score was recorded for ophthalmopathy patients, who also had NOSPECS grade at least 4 and duration under 3 months. Orbital computed tomography and thyroid ultrasound, together with serum TRAb and thyroxine and clinical symptoms, were used for diagnoses. CDR1 is SGHTA, CDR2 FQGTGA, per germline. V lost 2 bases and J lost 4, with 11 bases in between. The CDR3 contains 14 residues.

The receptor's source is a woman aged 18-35 years with Graves' ophthalmopathy. Sequencing used blood. V and J are TRBV7-3 and TRBJ1-1; D ambiguous. The CDR3 here is CASSLDGGITEAFF. CDR3 in DNA: TGTGCCAGCAGCTTAGACGGCGGGATCACTGAAGCTTTCTTT.